The 19 T cell receptor beta chains below were found in one sample sequenced in a study of OX40 agonist ivuxolimab in advanced cancers. Assay: immunoSEQ multiplex PCR; the TCRdb copy retains only in-frame clones and omits some. The profile shows some 69,000 clones, approximately 90% of them singletons. The sample here was CD4+ or CD8+ T cells sorted from blood, taken in a trial of the OX40 agonist ivuxolimab. These receptors were obtained from an adult with an advanced solid tumor such as melanoma, head and neck, liver or kidney cancer.

The chain links TRBV14 to TRBJ2-5; 7 nucleotides match TRBD1. Judging by the DNA end, TRBJ2-7 fits better; the J call may be wrong. The CDR3 totals 15 residues. Germline V gives CDR1 SGHDN, CDR2 FVKESK. The CDR3 bases are TGTGCCAGCAGCCAGACGGGACAGATAACCTACGAGCAGTACTTC. Encoded protein: CASSQTGQITYEQYF.

This chain joins TRBV11-3 and TRBJ2-5; 9 bases map to TRBD2. The junction had 10 bases not matched to a gene; V was cut back by 4 bases and J by 7 bases. Germline CDR1 SGHNT, CDR2 YENEEA. The length of the CDR3 is 15 residues. The CDR3 protein is CASSSAGGVAGTQYF. The DNA for the CDR3 is TGTGCCAGCAGCTCCGCGGGGGGGGTAGCAGGGACCCAGTACTTC.

The rearrangement links TRBV7-8 to TRBJ1-2; D is perhaps TRBD1 (6 bases). This CDR3 comprises 15 residues. The V end was cut by 5 bases, the J end by 8 bases, with 21 bases between. Germline CDR1 is SGHVS and CDR2 is FQNEAQ. CDR3 protein: CASSLPTGLTGGYTF. The CDR3, as DNA: TGTGCCAGCAGCCTCCCGACAGGCCTCACAGGGGGCTACACCTTC.

This chain uses TRBV10-3 with TRBJ2-5; weak D call: TRBD1 (6 bases). The CDR3 totals 13 residues. Per germline, CDR1 ENHRY and CDR2 SYGVKD. Trimming removed 7 bases from V and 3 bases from J, with 12 bases in between. The CDR3 coding sequence is TGTGCCATCAAAAGGGACAACGAAGAGACCCAGTACTTC. It codes for CAIKRDNEETQYF.

V is TRBV7-2 and J is TRBJ2-5; the D gene is possibly TRBD1 (6 bases). V lost 5 bases and J lost 2, with 15 bases in between. There are 15 residues in the CDR3. Per the germline V gene, CDR1 is SGHTA and CDR2 is FQGNSA. The CDR3 sequence is CASSRSGTNQETQYF. The DNA for the CDR3 is TGTGCCAGCAGCCGATCCGGGACAAATCAAGAGACCCAGTACTTC. Supplemented by reference TRBV7-2 and TRBJ2-5, the full variable domain reads GAGVSQSPSNKVTEKGKDVELRCDPISGHTALYWYRQSLGQGLEFLIYFQGNSAPDKSGLPSDRFSAERTGGSVSTLTIQRTQQEDSAVYLCASSRSGTNQETQYFGPGTRLLVL.

This rearrangement joins TRBV7-3 to TRBJ2-7; possibly TRBD1 or TRBD2 for D (5 bases each). The CDR3 totals 13 residues. V lost 5 bases, J lost 0 bases, and 8 bases lay in between. In germline, CDR1 is SGHTA, CDR2 FQGTGA. The CDR3 here is CASSVGTSYEQYF. The CDR3 nucleotides read TGTGCCAGCAGCGTCGGGACCTCCTACGAGCAGTACTTC.

V usage is TRBV5-4 and J usage is TRBJ1-1; D is perhaps TRBD1 (5 bases). The ends were cut back, 0 bases at V and 4 bases at J, with 10 bases in the middle. From germline, CDR1 is SGHNT and CDR2 YYREEE (reference sequence). The CDR3 loop spans 14 amino acids. CDR3 DNA sequence: TGTGCCAGCAGCTTGGTAGGGACCGTCACTGAAGCTTTCTTT. Its translation: CASSLVGTVTEAFF.

This chain connects TRBV29-1 to TRBJ2-7, with D hard to call. Trimming took off 4 bases at V and 4 bases at J, with 11 bases between the two ends. Germline CDR1 and CDR2: SQVTM and ANQGSEA. The CDR3 totals 12 residues. CDR3 nucleotides: TGCAGCGTTGGACACGTCGTATACGAGCAGTACTTC. It encodes CSVGHVVYEQYF.

The chain carries TRBV6-5 and TRBJ2-7, with a possible D match to TRBD2 (6 bases). V shed 0 bases and J shed 3 bases, with 12 bases lying between them. This CDR3 is built from 15 residues. Germline V gives CDR1 MNHEY, CDR2 SVGAGI. DNA for the CDR3: TGTGCCAGCAGTTACTCGATGGGGGGAAGCTACGAGCAGTACTTC. Protein: CASSYSMGGSYEQYF.

V is TRBV4-3 and J is TRBJ2-2; D gene uncertain. Germline CDR1 is LGHNA and CDR2 is YSLEER. V gave up 0 bases and J gave up 7 bases, with 9 bases separating them. The CDR3 has 14 amino acids. CDR3 residues: CASSQDRGSGELFF. DNA for the CDR3: TGCGCCAGCAGCCAAGATCGTGGAAGCGGGGAGCTGTTTTTT.

This chain uses TRBV11-2 with TRBJ2-5; D remains unclear. V was trimmed by 5 bases and J by 5 bases, leaving 15 bases between them. The CDR3 is 14 amino acids. CDR1 is SGHAT and CDR2 is FQNNGV in the germline V gene. The CDR3 loop is CASSGIRSGETQYF. The CDR3 region has the DNA TGTGCCAGCAGCGGAATCCGTTCCGGGGAGACCCAGTACTTC.

CDR3 sequence (DNA): TGTGCCAGCAGCTTACGGGGCCGACTCGGGGTGGAAGAGACCCAGTACTTC. Its translation: CASSLRGRLGVEETQYF. This chain connects TRBV7-9 to TRBJ2-5; TRBD1 or TRBD2 may be the D gene (5 bases each). V shed 2 bases and J shed 3 bases, with 19 bases lying between them. Germline CDR1 and CDR2: SEHNR and FQNEAQ (reference sequence). The CDR3 sequence is 17 residues long.

In its sample, this clone was seen a few times. The chain links TRBV27 to TRBJ2-2; unclear D gene. The V gene lost 5 bases and the J gene lost 1 base, with 11 bases spanning the gap. Germline loops: CDR1 MNHEY, CDR2 SMNVEV (reference sequence). This CDR3 contains 15 residues. Here the CDR3 reads CASSTESRNTGELFF. DNA of the CDR3: TGTGCCAGCAGTACAGAATCCCGGAACACCGGGGAGCTGTTTTTT.

This chain links TRBV6-6 with TRBJ1-1; D might be TRBD1 (6 bases). Germline V lookup: CDR1 MNHNY, CDR2 SVGAGI (reference sequence). V lost 6 bases and J 4 bases, leaving 9 bases between the germline ends. The CDR3 is 12 amino acids. The CDR3, as DNA: TGTGCCAGCAGCGTACAGGGCACTGAAGCTTTCTTT. Residues: CASSVQGTEAFF.

This clone has only one observation. The rearrangement links TRBV18 to TRBJ2-5; 7 nucleotides line up with TRBD1. Trimming cost V 3 bases and J 4 bases; bases outside gene matches: 8. CDR1 is KGHSH, CDR2 LQKENI, per germline. This CDR3 has 15 residues. The CDR3 DNA reads TGTGCCAGCTCACCGGTCGAGGGGGCGCGAGAGACCCAGTACTTC. Translating gives CASSPVEGARETQYF.

This clone was seen a single time. This rearrangement joins TRBV28 to TRBJ1-4; D is uncertain. Germline CDR1 MDHEN, CDR2 SYDVKM. Trimming pared 3 bases from V and 7 bases from J, leaving 3 bases between. This CDR3 is built from 11 residues. The CDR3 DNA sequence: TGTGCCAGCAGTTTTGTTGAAAAACTGTTTTTT. Translated, it gives CASSFVEKLFF.

The chain uses TRBV7-2 and TRBJ2-7; D is uncertain. Germline V gene sequence: CDR1 SGHTA, CDR2 FQGNSA. This CDR3 is built from 12 residues. Trimming took 2 bases from V and 7 from J, leaving 9 bases between them. CDR3 residues: CASSLSTLEQYF. CDR3 nucleotides: TGTGCCAGCAGCTTATCGACCCTAGAGCAGTACTTC. Combining the CDR3 with reference TRBV7-2 and TRBJ2-7 gives the whole variable domain GAGVSQSPSNKVTEKGKDVELRCDPISGHTALYWYRQSLGQGLEFLIYFQGNSAPDKSGLPSDRFSAERTGGSVSTLTIQRTQQEDSAVYLCASSLSTLEQYFGPGTRLTVT.

The rearrangement joins TRBV28 to TRBJ2-7; 9 nucleotides line up with TRBD1. The germline V gene has CDR1 MDHEN and CDR2 SYDVKM. The V gene end was trimmed by 7 bases and the J gene end by 1 base; junction bases not matched to a gene: 8. This CDR3 has 15 amino acids. The CDR3 loop reads CASIPPGTGSYEQYF. The CDR3 DNA follows: TGTGCCAGCATTCCCCCCGGGACAGGGTCCTACGAGCAGTACTTC.

The J gene is TRBJ2-3, the V gene TRBV19, with D perhaps TRBD1 (6 bases). Trimming stripped 5 bases from V and 8 bases from J, with 14 bases between. Germline CDR1 LNHDA, CDR2 SQIVND (reference sequence). The CDR3 covers 13 residues. The CDR3 sequence is CASSAPGHGTQYF. CDR3 in DNA: TGTGCCAGTAGTGCCCCGGGACACGGTACGCAGTATTTT.